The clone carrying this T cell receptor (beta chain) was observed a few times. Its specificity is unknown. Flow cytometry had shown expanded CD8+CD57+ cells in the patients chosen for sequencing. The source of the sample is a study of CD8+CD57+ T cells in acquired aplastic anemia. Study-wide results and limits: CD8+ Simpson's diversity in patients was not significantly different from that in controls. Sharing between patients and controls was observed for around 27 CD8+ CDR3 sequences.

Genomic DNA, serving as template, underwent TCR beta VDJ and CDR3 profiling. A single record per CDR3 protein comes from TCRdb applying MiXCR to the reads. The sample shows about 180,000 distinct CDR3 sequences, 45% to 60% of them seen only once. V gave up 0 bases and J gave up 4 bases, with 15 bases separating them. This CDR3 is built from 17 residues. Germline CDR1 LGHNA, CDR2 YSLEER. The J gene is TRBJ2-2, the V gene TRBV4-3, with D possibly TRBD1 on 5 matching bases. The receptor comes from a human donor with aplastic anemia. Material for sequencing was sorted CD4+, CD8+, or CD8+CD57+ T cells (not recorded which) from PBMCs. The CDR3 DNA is TGCGCCAGCAGCCAAGATCCGCAGGGTCCAATCACCGGGGAGCTGTTTTTT. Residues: CASSQDPQGPITGELFF.